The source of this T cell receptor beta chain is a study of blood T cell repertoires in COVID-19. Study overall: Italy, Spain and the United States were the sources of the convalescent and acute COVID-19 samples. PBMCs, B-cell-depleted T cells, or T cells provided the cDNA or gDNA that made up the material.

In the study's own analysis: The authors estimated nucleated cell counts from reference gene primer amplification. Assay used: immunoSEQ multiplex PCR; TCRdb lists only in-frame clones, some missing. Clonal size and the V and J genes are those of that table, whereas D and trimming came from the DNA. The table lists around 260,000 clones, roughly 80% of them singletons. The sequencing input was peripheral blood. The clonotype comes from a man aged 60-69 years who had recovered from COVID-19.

The CDR3: CASSPNPPHRGNYEQYF. In DNA, the CDR3 is TGTGCCAGCAGCCCAAATCCTCCCCACAGGGGCAACTACGAGCAGTACTTC. This chain uses TRBV7-6 with TRBJ2-7; 7 bases are a match to TRBD1. The germline gives CDR1 SGHVS, CDR2 FNYEAQ. The CDR3 runs 17 residues. With V trimmed by 5 bases and J by 3 bases, 16 bases remained unmatched. Full variable domain (missing parts from reference TRBV7-6 and TRBJ2-7): GAGVSQSPRYKVTKRGQDVALRCDPISGHVSLYWYRQALGQGPEFLTYFNYEAQQDKSGLPNDRFSAERPEGSISTLTIQRTEQRDSAMYRCASSPNPPHRGNYEQYFGPGTRLTVT.